This passage covers 9 T cell receptor beta chains from one sample sequenced in a study of beta chain features in type 1 diabetes. General study points: Across all four CD4+ subsets, people with type 1 diabetes showed modestly shorter TCRB CDR3s.

These receptors lack a known antigen. Of the isolated RNA, all was reverse transcribed, and so the sequenced material was expressed TCRB transcripts. Assay: immunoSEQ multiplex PCR; the TCRdb copy retains only in-frame clones and omits some. The sample has some 350,000 clones; over 8.5% are singletons. The sequenced sample consisted of central memory CD4+ T cells from blood. These receptors all come from a man aged 25-45 years with type 1 diabetes.

This clone was counted a few times. The rearrangement links TRBV29-1 to TRBJ1-5; perhaps TRBD1 as D (6 bases). Looked up from germline, CDR1 is SQVTM and CDR2 is ANQGSEA. The germline V and J ends were trimmed by 7 bases and 2 bases, with 21 bases remaining between them. The CDR3 totals 16 residues. The CDR3: CSGVGSGGAGNQPQHF. As DNA, the CDR3 is TGCAGCGGCGTTGGGTCGGGGGGCGCGGGCAATCAGCCCCAGCATTTT.

This clone has a handful of counts. This chain connects TRBV15 to TRBJ1-2; D is undetermined. Germline V lookup: CDR1 LNHNV, CDR2 YYDKDF (reference sequence). The length of the CDR3 is 13 residues. V shed 0 bases and J shed 12 bases, with 14 bases lying between them. The CDR3 bases are TGTGCCACCAGCAGAGACGGGGAGGCATGGGACACCTTC. Translated, it gives CATSRDGEAWDTF.

Many counts were recorded for this clone. The chain joins TRBV28 to TRBJ2-7, with TRBD1 as a possible D gene (6 bases). Looked up from germline, CDR1 is MDHEN and CDR2 is SYDVKM. The CDR3 runs 14 residues. V shed 4 bases and J shed 4 bases, with 14 bases lying between them. CDR3 DNA sequence: TGTGCCAGCAGTTCCTACCCTGGACAGTACGAGCAGTACTTC. Translating gives CASSSYPGQYEQYF.

This clone showed up just a few times. The rearrangement joins TRBV21-1 to TRBJ2-7; TRBD1, as called in the table, went unchecked against the DNA. TRBV21-1 is shown as a pseudogene. The CDR3 is made up of 14 amino acids. CDR3 amino acids: CASSFRNSGGEQYF. DNA for the CDR3: TGTGCCAGCAGCTTTCGAAACTCAGGGGGCGAGCAGTACTTC.

This clone was observed at least ten times. V gene TRBV7-9 combines with J gene TRBJ1-5; no clear D. CDR3 length: 15 amino acids. Germline lookup yields CDR1 SEHNR and CDR2 FQNEAQ (reference sequence). Trimming stripped 4 bases from V and 5 bases from J, with 15 bases between. CDR3 sequence reads: CASSWGGGSHQPQHF. CDR3 bases: TGTGCCAGCAGCTGGGGTGGAGGGTCCCATCAGCCCCAGCATTTT.

This clone was detected ten times or more. The chain uses TRBV23-1 and TRBJ2-7, with 13 nucleotides matching TRBD2. TRBV23-1 falls under the ORF class, with uncertain function. The CDR3 sequence is 18 residues long. V lost 10 bases to trimming and J lost 0 bases; unmatched junction nucleotides: 15. The CDR3 sequence: CATGRRTSGRITSYEQYF. The CDR3 region has the DNA TGCGCCACCGGAAGGAGGACTAGCGGGAGAATTACCTCCTACGAGCAGTACTTC.

This clone has just a few counts. The chain combines TRBV5-4 with TRBJ1-2, with a possible D match to TRBD1 (5 bases). CDR3 length equals 15 residues. The ends were cut back, 0 bases at V and 9 bases at J, with 18 bases in the middle. Per the germline V gene, CDR1 is SGHNT and CDR2 is YYREEE (reference sequence). The CDR3 protein is CASSLAGTRIGSYTF. CDR3 DNA: TGTGCCAGCAGCTTGGCAGGGACCAGGATCGGCAGCTACACCTTC.

This clone was recorded at least ten times. The chain joins TRBV5-1 to TRBJ2-1, with D possibly being TRBD1 or TRBD2 (5 bases each). V lost 4 bases, J lost 6 bases, and 11 bases lay in between. Looked up from germline, CDR1 is SGHRS and CDR2 is YFSETQ. This CDR3 comprises 13 residues. CDR3 amino acids: CASSPRGANEQFF. Written as DNA, the CDR3 is TGCGCCAGCAGCCCAAGAGGGGCCAATGAGCAGTTCTTC. Based on the CDR3 plus reference TRBV5-1 and TRBJ2-1, the full variable domain is KAGVTQTPRYLIKTRGQQVTLSCSPISGHRSVSWYQQTPGQGLQFLFEYFSETQRNKGNFPGRFSGRQFSNSRSEMNVSTLELGDSALYLCASSPRGANEQFFGPGTRLTVL.

Concerning this clone: The sample contains more than one DNA sequence encoding this CDR3. The chain combines TRBV6-5 with TRBJ2-7, with 11 bases lining up with TRBD2. CDR3 length: 14 residues. The germline V gene encodes CDR1 MNHEY and CDR2 SVGAGI. V gave up 5 bases and J gave up 5 bases; unmatched junction bases: 5. This CDR3 is CASSLSGRAHEQYF. CDR3 nucleotide sequence: TGTGCCAGCAGTCTTAGCGGGAGGGCCCACGAGCAGTACTTC.